Many counts were recorded for the clone carrying this TCR beta chain. Its matching antigen is unknown. This specimen comes from a study of prognosis after radiotherapy for stage I lung cancer. Study-wide background: The patients comprised fewer than 15 men and 6 or 7 women, spanning ages about 53 to 84 and having a median of approximately 70 years.

Genomic DNA was subjected to two-round multiplex PCR for amplification of TCR beta CDR3. Initially, in first-round PCR, primers specific to each TRBV and TRBJ gene were used. TCRdb reprocessed the multiplex PCR reads with MiXCR, giving one entry per CDR3 protein. The data hold roughly 20,000 distinct CDR3 sequences, with roughly 44% observed a single time. Findings of the study overall: Lower post-radiation Shannon entropy was seen in patients who went on to develop distant metastases. Clone counts measured for unique TCRs fell after stereotactic body radiation therapy, median 10,088 versus 6,861.

Germline V CDR1 and CDR2: MNHNS, SASEGT. The ends lost 5 bases at V and 0 bases at J; junction bases unmatched: 5. There are 17 residues in the CDR3. This TCR came from a donor of 50 years or more with non-small cell lung cancer. J is TRBJ2-1 and V is TRBV6-1, with 12 bases that match TRBD1. The sample consisted of PBMCs, taken before or after stereotactic body radiation therapy (not recorded which). CDR3 coding DNA: TGTGCCAGCAGTAGGGACAGGGGGCCAAGCTCCTACAATGAGCAGTTCTTC. Protein sequence: CASSRDRGPSSYNEQFF.